These T cell receptor beta chains were read from a single sample in a study of sequential checkpoint blockade in melanoma. Profiling relied on immunoSEQ multiplex PCR, and the TCRdb table lists in-frame clones only, not all of them. The data show 18,000 or so clones, with under 80% seen just once and over 9.5% held by the top ten. The material was CD8+ T cells sorted from blood (inferred from file names), obtained from a patient given nivolumab and ipilimumab in sequence. The receptors here all came from a human donor with melanoma. The CDR3 runs from the conserved cysteine through the conserved F or W. D genes are given only for firm matches. Size is omitted from some rows. Given values are once, few, many or a class for expanded clones.

v_gene	abundance	d_gene	j_gene	len	CDR3aa	CDR3nt
TRBV4-1	NA	NA	TRBJ2-2	18	CASSQPYTGGGQTGELFF	TGCGCCAGCAGCCAACCATATACAGGCGGGGGCCAAACCGGGGAGCTGTTTTTT
TRBV7-2	NA	NA	TRBJ1-5	12	CASSLSGWPQHF	TGTGCCAGCAGCTTATCGGGATGGCCCCAGCATTTT
TRBV7-8	NA	TRBD1	TRBJ2-7	15	CASSSTGGPYYEQYF	TGTGCCAGCAGCTCGACAGGGGGCCCTTATTACGAGCAGTACTTC
TRBV5-1	NA	TRBD2	TRBJ2-7	17	CASSLAGTSGFPYEQYF	TGCGCCAGCAGCTTGGCCGGGACTAGCGGGTTTCCCTACGAGCAGTACTTC
TRBV7-8	few	NA	TRBJ2-7	15	CASSPSGQGRGEQYF	TGTGCCAGCAGCCCTAGCGGACAGGGACGCGGCGAGCAGTACTTC
TRBV28	few	TRBD2	TRBJ2-1	15	CASRLTSGRVNEQFF	TGTGCCAGCAGGTTGACTAGCGGGAGGGTAAATGAGCAGTTCTTC
TRBV7-6	NA	TRBD2	TRBJ2-3	15	CASSLGAGGPDTQYF	TGTGCCAGCAGCTTAGGGGCGGGGGGTCCGGATACGCAGTATTTT
TRBV5-4	NA	TRBD1	TRBJ1-2	15	CASSQGQGAGNGYTF	TGCGCCAGCAGCCAAGGGCAGGGGGCGGGCAATGGCTACACCTTC
TRBV27	once	TRBD1	TRBJ2-3	15	CASSFGTGGTDTQYF	TGTGCCAGCAGTTTTGGGACAGGGGGGACAGATACGCAGTATTTT
TRBV19	once	NA	TRBJ1-4	12	CASRGGNEKLFF	TGTGCCAGCCGGGGGGGGAATGAAAAACTGTTTTTT
TRBV27	NA	TRBD2	TRBJ2-7	17	CASSPGLAGFSRYEQYF	TGTGCCAGCAGTCCAGGACTAGCGGGGTTCAGCAGGTACGAGCAGTACTTC
TRBV29-1	NA	NA	TRBJ2-1	15	CSVAGELGAYNEQFF	TGCAGCGTTGCGGGTGAACTCGGTGCCTACAATGAGCAGTTCTTC
TRBV7-6	NA	TRBD1	TRBJ2-1	16	CASSTPSTGSYNEQFF	TGTGCCAGCAGCACACCTTCGACAGGGTCCTACAATGAGCAGTTCTTC
TRBV7-6	few	NA	TRBJ1-2	12	CASSQEGFGYTF	TGTGCCAGCAGTCAGGAGGGTTTTGGCTACACCTTC
TRBV13	NA	TRBD1	TRBJ1-2	16	CASSRRQGAPSGGYTF	TGTGCCAGCAGCAGACGACAGGGGGCTCCTTCGGGGGGCTACACCTTC
TRBV9	NA	TRBD2	TRBJ2-1	18	CASSPRYSSGRKVNEQFF	TGTGCCAGCAGCCCGCGTTACTCTAGCGGGAGGAAAGTAAATGAGCAGTTCTTC
TRBV6-5	NA	TRBD1	TRBJ2-2	15	CASSSHRGRTGELFF	TGTGCCAGCAGTTCACACAGGGGGCGTACCGGGGAGCTGTTTTTT
TRBV18	NA	NA	TRBJ2-3	15	CASSPRDTGTDTQYF	TGTGCCAGCTCACCCCGGGACACGGGCACAGATACGCAGTATTTT
TRBV30	NA	TRBD1	TRBJ2-1	13	CASTGTAYNEQFF	TGTGCTTCAACCGGGACAGCCTACAATGAGCAGTTCTTC
TRBV7-9	NA	NA	TRBJ1-5	15	CASSQERGSNQPQHF	TGCGCCAGCAGCCAAGAAAGGGGCAGCAATCAGCCCCAGCATTTT
TRBV5-5	NA	TRBD1	TRBJ1-1	13	CASRKDRATEAFF	TGTGCCAGCAGAAAGGACAGGGCCACTGAAGCTTTCTTT
TRBV7-6	NA	TRBD2	TRBJ2-5	14	CASSPGGGQETQYF	TGTGCCAGCAGCCCTGGCGGGGGGCAAGAGACCCAGTACTTC
TRBV6-1	NA	NA	TRBJ1-4	17	CASSEWTFVATNEKLFF	TGTGCCAGCAGTGAGTGGACATTTGTTGCAACTAATGAAAAACTGTTTTTT
TRBV4-1	NA	NA	TRBJ2-5	15	CASSPLGNFQETQYF	TGCGCCAGCAGCCCCCTGGGCAATTTCCAAGAGACCCAGTACTTC
TRBV29-1	NA	TRBD2	TRBJ2-1	15	CSVDVAGSSYNEQFF	TGCAGCGTGGACGTAGCGGGAAGCTCCTACAATGAGCAGTTCTTC
TRBV27	NA	TRBD2	TRBJ2-1	16	CASSFHRLAGLNEQFF	TGTGCCAGCAGTTTTCACAGACTAGCGGGACTCAATGAGCAGTTCTTC
TRBV4-3	few	NA	TRBJ2-7	14	CASSQDLATDEQYF	TGCGCCAGCAGCCAAGATTTGGCCACAGACGAGCAGTACTTC
TRBV6-5	NA	NA	TRBJ1-2	16	CASSYSPQAAWNGYTF	TGTGCCAGCAGTTACTCTCCCCAGGCAGCCTGGAATGGCTACACCTTC
TRBV14	NA	NA	TRBJ2-1	17	CASSQDGAGQFYNEQFF	TGTGCCAGCAGCCAAGATGGGGCGGGGCAATTCTACAATGAGCAGTTCTTC
TRBV7-9	medium-sized	NA	TRBJ1-5	14	CASSLPGGWQPQHF	TGTGCCAGCAGCTTACCGGGAGGATGGCAGCCCCAGCATTTT
TRBV19	NA	TRBD1	TRBJ1-1	14	CASSMKPGQGSAFF	TGTGCCAGTAGTATGAAGCCCGGACAGGGCTCAGCTTTCTTT
TRBV27	NA	TRBD1	TRBJ1-2	16	CASSLLGTGNGVGYTF	TGTGCCAGCAGTTTGTTGGGGACAGGGAATGGTGTAGGCTACACCTTC
TRBV4-2	NA	TRBD2	TRBJ2-1	17	CASSQEYGTSGYNEQFF	TGTGCCAGCAGCCAAGAGTACGGGACTAGCGGTTACAATGAGCAGTTCTTC
TRBV9	medium-sized	NA	TRBJ2-2	14	CASSFPGDTGELFF	TGTGCCAGCAGCTTCCCAGGGGACACCGGGGAGCTGTTTTTT
TRBV5-6	few	NA	TRBJ1-2	16	CASSLERWGLGYGYTF	TGTGCCAGCAGCTTGGAACGGTGGGGGCTCGGCTATGGCTACACCTTC
TRBV4-1	NA	NA	TRBJ2-2	15	CASSRGGGDTGELFF	TGCGCCAGCAGCCGAGGGGGCGGGGACACCGGGGAGCTGTTTTTT
TRBV7-9	NA	TRBD1	TRBJ1-4	13	CASKGDRGEKLFF	TGTGCCAGCAAGGGGGACAGGGGTGAAAAACTGTTTTTT
TRBV7-7	few	TRBD1	TRBJ2-1	13	CASTPGQGNEQFF	TGTGCCAGCACCCCGGGACAGGGAAATGAGCAGTTCTTC
TRBV11-2	medium-sized	NA	TRBJ1-3	17	CASSFRGGGAVGNTIYF	TGTGCCAGCAGCTTTCGGGGTGGCGGGGCTGTCGGAAACACCATATATTTT